This record covers a single T cell receptor (beta chain). Original processing notes: How many nucleated cells were present was estimated from reference gene primer amplification. The method was immunoSEQ multiplex PCR; TCRdb's version includes in-frame clones alone and lacks a portion of them. V, J and clone size reflect that table, while D and trimming were determined from the DNA. Of 85,000 to 130,000 clones in the sample, roughly 80% were seen once. V shed 8 bases, J shed 7 bases, and the junction held 6 bases outside the gene matches. Germline V gene lookup returns CDR1 ENHRY and CDR2 SYGVKD. CDR3 length: 13 residues. The data derive from a study of blood T cell repertoires in COVID-19. Across the whole study: Samples of COVID-19 (acute and convalescent) were obtained from the United States, Italy and Spain. T cells, B-cell-depleted T cells, or PBMCs provided the cDNA or gDNA that served as material.

The source of this sequence is a woman older than 75 with active or convalescent COVID-19. This sequence joins TRBV10-3 and TRBJ2-5; 11 bases map to TRBD2. The sample comprised peripheral blood. CDR3 residues: CAIGTSGGGTQYF. CDR3 nucleotide sequence: TGTGCCATCGGTACTAGCGGGGGAGGGACCCAGTACTTC.